This T cell receptor (beta chain) was profiled in a study of cytomegalovirus exposure and HLA in healthy donors (dated by TCRdb to the late 2010s). About the study as a whole: According to an earlier analysis of a few hundred of the donors, about 180 million T cells yielded approximately 120 million unique TCR beta sequences and less than 300 Gb of sequence data. Roughly 320 gigabases of sequencing data and 75 million to 85 million unique TCR sequences made up an early release that covered over 550 HLA-typed donors. Of the 300 to 500 genotyped donors, more than 75% were placed in the genetic ancestry cluster associated with self-reported Caucasian donors. The study was designed to test whether signatures of past pathogen exposure could be identified by cataloging public T cell receptors. The T cell repertoires of 700 or so subjects were profiled by immunosequencing and related to cytomegalovirus serostatus. Besides the first cohort of 550 to 750 subjects, a separate validation cohort made up of 120 different subjects was used. To predict cytomegalovirus infection status, the study brought together high-throughput TCR immunosequencing, statistical association of individual TCRs with disease status, and machine learning. A later analysis re-examined previously published TCR beta repertoires from hundreds of donors and added high-resolution HLA genotyping to investigate patterns of TCR occurrence. Rather than drawing on any new phenotypic data, the later analysis identified candidate immune exposures from TCR beta sequences and the way those sequences occurred across donors. In an earlier analysis of roughly 580 of the donors, high-throughput TCR beta sequencing was used to judge whether each TCR beta V gene segment behaved as functional or pseudogenic. Donor age, sex, ethnicity and CMV serostatus were collected together with the repertoire data. Genome-wide SNP genotypes for about 65% of the roughly 700 donors were used in a later genetic analysis, which treated that subset as a discovery cohort. All discovery cohort repertoires had been generated on a single sequencing platform. HLA typing covered class I and class II loci at four-digit resolution. Typing coverage varied by locus: roughly 629-640 donors for A, B, C, DRB1 and DQB1; more than 500 for DQA1; over 600 for DPA1; roughly 450 for DPB1. Four or five DR-DQ haplotypes were handled as single units for association and clustering, since linkage in the cohort was strong. On average, approximately 250,000 unique TCR beta nucleotide sequences were sequenced per donor among a few hundred genotyped donors of the cohort, with approximately 18% of those sequences being non-productive.

The paper as a whole reports these results and caveats: Because HLA typing was unavailable for some donors at each locus, only the typed subset was used in association tests. Most TCR sequences were seen in very few donors, while some public TCRs were found in many individuals. An earlier analysis of approximately 500 of the donors showed that most TCR beta V segments appeared in productive rearrangements either about 87% or about 30% of the time, which broadly matched IMGT annotations. Sequencing depth was assumed to be roughly uniform across donors in the presence/absence analyses, though that assumption may not hold. An association between a missense DCLRE1C variant and V-gene and J-gene trimming of TCR beta chains was found in a later genetic analysis and replicated in an independent cohort. It was suggested by the authors that the approach could potentially be generalized to other disease states and immunological phenotypes. In a later genetic analysis, fewer N-insertions in productive TCRs were reported among donors in an Asian-associated ancestry cluster than the 666-donor mean. A later analysis found that TCR association rates varied across HLA loci, with DRB1 alleles showing the most associated TCRs and HLA-C alleles the fewest. The study gave a list of 150 to 200 TCR beta chains associated with cytomegalovirus. At a false discovery rate of 0.05, a later analysis linked 15,000 to 20,000 TCR beta sequences to specific HLA alleles. The sequencing pipeline was judged likely to have produced a cluster of highly shared sequence variants as a technical artifact. A later analysis found that most CMV-associated TCR beta chains appeared HLA-restricted, with HLA associations seemingly driven largely by CMV exposure. When HLA alleles, especially DR and DQ, strongly co-occurred, attributing TCR associations to individual alleles was difficult. Several of the top co-occurrence clusters appeared to be linked to parvovirus B19, influenza, CMV and Epstein-Barr virus, according to a later analysis. A further reported finding was that TCR beta sequences accurately predicted the HLA-A and HLA-B alleles for most subjects in the first cohort. Correlated functional status among segregating V segments might reflect linkage disequilibrium, but an unknown experimental factor could not be ruled out. Three of the identified cytomegalovirus-associated TCR beta chains were confirmed in vitro to be specific for cytomegalovirus antigens. Only TCR beta chains were sequenced in this cohort, and the absence of alpha or paired-chain data limited detectable features. Some IMGT-functional V segments, including TRBV6-2 and TRBV6-3, could not be distinguished by the 87-base-pair reads and were therefore excluded. The classifier was reported to diagnose cytomegalovirus status with high specificity and sensitivity in both the original and validation cohorts. Immune exposure information for the cohort was limited to CMV serostatus. Compared with equally common non-associated chains, HLA-associated TCR beta chains in a later analysis were more clonally expanded and had lower generation probabilities. Because counts were too low, seventeen rarely observed V segments, including chromosome 9 orphons, were left out of the earlier analysis of some 600 of the donors.

Libraries were prepared through the immunoSEQ multiplex PCR assay. For the multiplex PCR, a mixture combining 60 forward primers for TCR Vbeta segments and 13 reverse primers for TCR Jbeta segments was used. The CDR3 region of rearranged TCR beta genes was amplified from genomic DNA by a multiplex PCR assay. On the Illumina HiSeq System, the amplified TCR beta libraries were sequenced as 87-base-pair reads. In the authors' own workflow: In a later analysis, some 80 million unique TCR beta chains were counted across the approximately 620 repertoires, and roughly 11 million of these chains were shared by at least two donors. Raw reads were error-corrected and collapsed into unique sequences by a nearest-neighbor algorithm in which closely related sequences were merged to remove PCR and sequencing errors. CDR3 sequences were aligned to IMGT reference sequences to assign V, D and J gene segments. For a sequence to be retained, at least a six-nucleotide match to both a V gene segment and a J gene segment was required. A rearrangement was called productive if the CDR3 had no stop codons and remained in frame with V and J, and every other rearrangement was called non-productive. Following IMGT convention, CDR3 was defined as the stretch from the second conserved V-encoded cysteine up to the conserved J-encoded phenylalanine. Sequences without an unambiguous match to a single V gene segment were excluded from the earlier analysis of a few hundred of the donors. An earlier analysis of a few hundred of the donors called V segments functional above 56.7% productive rearrangements and segregating when the between-donor standard deviation exceeded 5%. A statistical classification framework was built for diagnosing cytomegalovirus status from the catalog of TCR beta chain sequences. In a later analysis, V and J genes were assigned by comparing TCR nucleotide sequences against IMGT/GENE-DB human TR gene sequences. Using the TCRdist pipeline, a later analysis assigned CDR3 sequences along with most-parsimonious VDJ recombination scenarios. In a later analysis, every TCR beta chain was defined by the combination of its CDR3 amino acid sequence and its V-gene family, and reads without a unique V-gene family were dropped. As a way to deal with suspected cross-contamination and a sequencing artifact, a later analysis dropped nearly 600 nucleotide sequences that were highly shared and had low generation probability. In a later analysis, a clonal expansion index was calculated for each public chain from normalized within-repertoire ranks of inferred template counts. In a later analysis, generation probabilities were computed with a VDJ recombination model fitted to out-of-frame rearrangements, and the resulting probabilities were checked against IGoR. In a later analysis, TCR-TCR, TCR-HLA and TCR-CMV co-occurrence was scored with hypergeometric tests, and a repertoire-size bias correction was applied to TCR pairs. In a later analysis, false discovery rates were estimated by permuting HLA or CMV assignments 20 times. A later analysis grouped co-occurring TCRs with DBSCAN, adding TCRdist sequence similarity when clustering within HLA-allele-positive subsets. Co-occurrence clustering excluded repertoires with fewer than 30,000 or more than 120,000 public chains, plus five with anomalous nucleotide sharing. TCRdb holds this immuneACCESS table with in-frame rearrangements only. Some clones are missing; in checked studies, unresolved V genes explain under half, and the rest has no known cause. V and J calls and clone size are copied from that table; D and trimming were computed from the DNA. In all, the sample holds 210,000 or so clones, and approximately 82% of those were seen once. 0.6% to 0.7% of the sample rests with the top ten.

From the cysteine up to the phenylalanine, the CDR3 has a length of 14 residues. The entry retains the CDR3 DNA only, 42 bases that are in frame from base 1. CDR1 is given as SGHRS and CDR2 as YFSETQ, both from the germline V gene. V is pared back by 0 bases and J by 5 bases, with 10 bases lying between the germline termini. In total, just over 650 healthy bone marrow donors made up the cohort. At the time of sampling, all cohort members were nominally healthy, though unrecorded immune exposures were likely present. The donor was CMV seronegative and was included in the group of about 350 seronegative cohort members. A peripheral blood sample was collected from each donor, and TCR beta sequencing was performed on peripheral blood mononuclear cells. The Qiagen DNeasy Blood Extraction Kit was used to extract genomic DNA from the blood cell samples. Concerning this clone itself: Its antigen remains undetermined. No base quality information exists; no much larger clone differs at one position.

The source material was PBMCs. The chain is encoded by TRBV5-1 joined to TRBJ2-3; tentative D gene TRBD2, with 7 bases matching. The sequence derives from a man younger than 30 in good health and CMV-seronegative. The DNA sequence reads TGCGCCAGCAGCTTGGCCGGGGGGCAAGATACGCAGTATTTT. It translates as CASSLAGGQDTQYF. With the rest looked up from the reference TRBV5-1 and TRBJ2-3 genes rather than sequenced, the full variable domain is KAGVTQTPRYLIKTRGQQVTLSCSPISGHRSVSWYQQTPGQGLQFLFEYFSETQRNKGNFPGRFSGRQFSNSRSEMNVSTLELGDSALYLCASSLAGGQDTQYFGPGTRLTVL.